A few counts support the clone carrying this TCR beta chain. The antigen is unknown. Expressed TCRB transcripts got sequenced, as all isolated RNA was reverse transcribed. This table comes from immunoSEQ multiplex PCR, and its TCRdb copy is limited to in-frame clones, with some not included. The sample lists 250,000 to 300,000 clones, around 22% occurring once. The V gene end was trimmed by 3 bases and the J gene end by 2 bases; junction bases not matched to a gene: 2. Germline values: CDR1 SQVTM, CDR2 ANQGSEA. The length of the CDR3 is 15 residues. The data were taken from a study of beta chain features in type 1 diabetes. In the study overall: No age, gender or cell yield differences were seen between patients and healthy donors. Study conclusions and caveats: Within each of all four CD4+ subsets, Type 1 diabetes patients had TCRB CDR3s that were moderately but significantly shorter. The study found fewer insertions and more deletions at VDJ junctions in type 1 diabetes patients.

This clonotype was obtained from a woman in her twenties or thirties with type 1 diabetes. Material: naive CD4+ T cells from blood. The chain links TRBV29-1 to TRBJ2-2; 11 bases align to TRBD2. CDR3 in amino acids: CSVDGLAGNTGELFF. CDR3 sequence (DNA): TGCAGCGTTGACGGACTAGCGGGTAACACCGGGGAGCTGTTTTTT.